The clone carrying this TCR beta chain was picked up one time. What it binds is not known. One junction end does not reproduce the germline sequence, and a read error may be involved. This sample is part of a study of shared clonotypes between healthy human individuals. Clones were read by immunoSEQ multiplex PCR, and TCRdb kept only the in-frame ones, dropping some. The sample lists a few hundred thousand clones; 65% were seen once. Findings and caveats of the study: Four donors shared about 5% of their naive CD4 clonotypes. Clonotypes shared by all four sorted-subset donors had higher generation probabilities than non-shared clonotypes. Blood was the sole source, and tissue repertoires probably differ.

CDR1 LNHNV and CDR2 YYDKDF come from the germline V gene (reference sequence). The CDR3 is made up of 16 amino acids. The sequencing input was memory CD4+ T cells sorted from blood. Subset indicated: CD45RA-negative fraction. This sequence originates from a man between 25 and 39 years old in good health. This chain links TRBV15 with TRBJ2-7; D is unclear. The CDR3 loop is CATSRDLSQATYEQYF. DNA for the CDR3: TGTGCCACCAGCCGAGACCTGAGCCAGGCCACCTACGAGCAGTACTTC.